This passage covers 27 T cell receptor beta chains from one sample sequenced in a study of T cell changes during pregnancy in multiple sclerosis. Generated by immunoSEQ multiplex PCR, the TCRdb table keeps only in-frame clones and is missing some. This table has more than 55,000 clones, around nine tenths appearing once. The sequenced sample was peripheral blood, obtained in the third trimester of pregnancy. The receptor set was obtained from a female donor with multiple sclerosis, enrolled in a pregnancy study.

This clone was observed a single time. The chain has TRBV10-3 and TRBJ2-1; tentatively, D is TRBD1 (5 bases). Germline loops: CDR1 ENHRY, CDR2 SYGVKD. CDR3 length: 15 residues. Trimming removed 0 bases from V and 5 bases from J, with 11 bases in between. CDR3 sequence: CAISESTGVNNEQFF. As DNA, the CDR3 is TGTGCCATCAGTGAGTCAACAGGTGTCAACAATGAGCAGTTCTTC.

The CDR3 loop is CASSLGGRKNIQYF. Written as DNA, the CDR3 is TGTGCCAGCAGTTTGGGGGGGCGCAAAAACATTCAGTACTTC. This rearrangement joins TRBV27 to TRBJ2-4, with D maybe TRBD2 (7 bases). This CDR3 has 14 residues. CDR1 and CDR2 (germline): MNHEY, SMNVEV (reference sequence). V gave up 3 bases and J gave up 3 bases, with 9 bases separating them.

This rearrangement joins TRBV28 to TRBJ1-1; D remains unclear. V was cut by 6 bases and J by 0 bases, with 8 bases left in between. Per the germline V gene, CDR1 is MDHEN and CDR2 is SYDVKM. There are 13 residues in the CDR3. The CDR3 bases are TGTGCCAGCAGCACAAATATGAACACTGAAGCTTTCTTT. Its protein product is CASSTNMNTEAFF.

This clone was seen only once. The J gene is TRBJ2-7, the V gene TRBV10-3; TRBD2 might be the D (5 bases). This CDR3 spans 12 amino acids. The V and J ends lost 6 bases and 5 bases respectively, with 11 bases between them. Germline CDR1 and CDR2: ENHRY and SYGVKD. Here the CDR3 DNA reads TGTGCCATCAGCACTAGTGGAGACGAGCAGTACTTC. Amino acid sequence: CAISTSGDEQYF.

The rearrangement links TRBV28 to TRBJ2-3; 8 nucleotides align to TRBD2. Trimming removed 2 bases from V and 7 bases from J; junction bases left unmatched: 5. The CDR3 is 14 residues long. Germline loops: CDR1 MDHEN, CDR2 SYDVKM. The CDR3 region has the DNA TGTGCCAGCAGTTTAGCTAGCGGGCCCAATACGCAGTATTTT. Amino acid sequence: CASSLASGPNTQYF. Together with reference TRBV28 and TRBJ2-3, the CDR3 gives the full variable domain: DVKVTQSSRYLVKRTGEKVFLECVQDMDHENMFWYRQDPGLGLRLIYFSYDVKMKEKGDIPEGYSVSREKKERFSLILESASTNQTSMYLCASSLASGPNTQYFGPGTRLTVL.

The J gene is TRBJ1-3, the V gene TRBV9, with D perhaps TRBD1 (5 bases). The V and J ends lost 3 bases and 0 bases respectively, with 10 bases between them. The CDR3 runs to 15 residues. Germline V gene sequence: CDR1 SGDLS, CDR2 YYNGEE. CDR3 loop: CASSEQASSGNTIYF. CDR3 nucleotides: TGTGCCAGCAGCGAACAGGCTAGCTCTGGAAACACCATATATTTT.

The DNA of the CDR3 is TGTGCCAGCAGCTTACATCGGGCTAGCGGGAGGGCCGCGTCCTACGAGCAGTACTTC. Protein: CASSLHRASGRAASYEQYF. The gene calls are TRBV7-2 and TRBJ2-7; 12 nucleotides align to TRBD2. The germline V gene has CDR1 SGHTA and CDR2 FQGNSA. The J segment lost 1 base and the V segment lost 2 bases, leaving 12 bases of the junction unmatched. This CDR3 region has 19 residues.

This sequence joins TRBV11-2 and TRBJ2-1; TRBD2 agrees at 11 bases. CDR1 and CDR2 from the germline V gene are SGHAT and FQNNGV. This CDR3 has 18 amino acids. The trim removed 7 bases at V and 7 bases at J, leaving 18 bases unmatched. The CDR3 DNA sequence: TGTGCCAGCAATTTTGGTGACCTTCTAGCGGGAGGCGGGAATGAGCAGTTCTTC. The encoded protein is CASNFGDLLAGGGNEQFF. The complete variable domain, with remaining parts taken from reference TRBV11-2 and TRBJ2-1, reads EAGVAQSPRYKIIEKRQSVAFWCNPISGHATLYWYQQILGQGPKLLIQFQNNGVVDDSQLPKDRFSAERLKGVDSTLKIQPAKLEDSAVYLCASNFGDLLAGGGNEQFFGPGTRLTVL.

This clone was counted a few times. V gene TRBV28 combines with J gene TRBJ2-1; 7 nucleotides line up with TRBD2. This CDR3 comprises 14 residues. Trimming cost V 8 bases and J 6 bases; bases outside gene matches: 10. The V gene's germline CDR1 is MDHEN and CDR2 SYDVKM. In nucleotides, the CDR3 is TGTGCCAGCCTTACCTCGGGGGGAGGCAATGAGCAGTTCTTC. Translation gives CASLTSGGGNEQFF.

V is TRBV5-1 and J is TRBJ2-3; TRBD2 matches at 7 bases. The length of the CDR3 is 13 residues. The J segment lost 5 bases and the V segment lost 5 bases, leaving 5 bases of the junction unmatched. Germline CDR1 SGHRS, CDR2 YFSETQ. The CDR3 region is CASRWGGVDTQYF. CDR3 sequence (DNA): TGCGCCAGCAGGTGGGGAGGGGTAGATACGCAGTATTTT.

DNA for the CDR3: TGTGCCAGCAGCGTGACAGGGTTGTCCGATGAGCAGTTCTTC. Translating it yields CASSVTGLSDEQFF. The chain has TRBV9 and TRBJ2-1; 7 nucleotides match TRBD1. The J segment lost 8 bases and the V segment lost 2 bases, leaving 7 bases of the junction unmatched. Germline-derived CDR1 and CDR2 are SGDLS and YYNGEE. CDR3 length: 14 residues.

The chain combines TRBV27 with TRBJ1-2; 11 bases are a match to TRBD1. This CDR3 contains 14 residues. V dropped 5 bases and J dropped 7; count of bases not matched to a gene: 6. In germline, CDR1 is MNHEY, CDR2 SMNVEV (reference sequence). CDR3 sequence: CASSRDRGEGGYTF. The CDR3 DNA reads as TGTGCCAGCAGTCGGGACAGGGGGGAAGGTGGCTACACCTTC.

This chain uses TRBV5-5 with TRBJ1-1; TRBD1 matches 9 bases. Germline values: CDR1 SGHKS, CDR2 YYEKEE (reference sequence). The length of the CDR3 is 16 residues. The ends lost 3 bases at V and 0 bases at J; junction bases unmatched: 6. The CDR3 DNA reads as TGTGCCAGCAGCTCCGGGACAGGGACCATGAACACTGAAGCTTTCTTT. Protein product: CASSSGTGTMNTEAFF.

The CDR3 loop is CASSQGRLAGGQETQYF. CDR3 DNA sequence: TGCGCCAGCAGCCAAGGCCGACTAGCGGGAGGTCAAGAGACCCAGTACTTC. V and J are TRBV4-3 and TRBJ2-5; 13 bases align to TRBD2. Per the germline V gene, CDR1 is LGHNA and CDR2 is YSLEER. The junction had 4 bases not matched to a gene; V was cut back by 1 base and J by 2 bases. The CDR3 covers 17 residues.

The rearrangement joins TRBV6-5 to TRBJ1-5, with D possibly matching TRBD1 (6 bases). V lost 5 bases and J 3 bases, leaving 11 bases between the germline ends. CDR3 size: 14 residues. The germline V gene encodes CDR1 MNHEY and CDR2 SVGAGI. The CDR3, as DNA: TGTGCCAGCAGTGAACAGGGATTCAATCAGCCCCAGCATTTT. This sequence encodes CASSEQGFNQPQHF.

Concerning this clone itself: The junction and the germline gene differ at one end; a read error may be behind it. The V gene is TRBV18, the J gene TRBJ2-5; 7 bases line up with TRBD2. Looked up from germline, CDR1 is KGHSH and CDR2 is LQKENI. The CDR3 extends over 14 amino acids. The CDR3 region is CASSPRASGEAQYF. CDR3 bases: TGTGCCAGCTCACCAAGGGCTAGCGGAGAGGCCCAGTACTTC.

The V call is TRBV7-2, the J call TRBJ1-2; 8 nucleotides agree with TRBD1. The length of the CDR3 is 16 residues. The V gene's germline CDR1 is SGHTA and CDR2 FQGNSA. Trimming removed 1 base from V and 4 bases from J; junction bases left unmatched: 8. CDR3 nucleotides: TGTGCCAGCAGCTTAGTTTTGGGACAGGCGGGCTATGGCTACACCTTC. This codes for CASSLVLGQAGYGYTF. Full variable domain (rest looked up from reference TRBV7-2 and TRBJ1-2): GAGVSQSPSNKVTEKGKDVELRCDPISGHTALYWYRQSLGQGLEFLIYFQGNSAPDKSGLPSDRFSAERTGGSVSTLTIQRTQQEDSAVYLCASSLVLGQAGYGYTFGSGTRLTVV.

The chain links TRBV6-5 to TRBJ1-5; 9 positions agree with TRBD1. Germline lookup yields CDR1 MNHEY and CDR2 SVGAGI. There are 14 residues in the CDR3. V lost 6 bases and J lost 2; bases outside the gene matches: 2. CDR3 nucleotide sequence: TGTGCCAGCAGGCGGGACAGGGGCAATCAGCCCCAGCATTTT. Protein sequence: CASRRDRGNQPQHF.

The chain combines TRBV10-1 with TRBJ2-2, with 8 bases fitting TRBD1. V lost 4 bases and J lost 4; bases outside the gene matches: 2. The CDR3 contains 14 residues. The germline gives CDR1 WNHNN, CDR2 SYGVQD (reference sequence). CDR3: CASSGTGSTGELFF. DNA of the CDR3: TGCGCCAGCAGTGGGACAGGGTCCACCGGGGAGCTGTTTTTT.

The genes are TRBV5-1 and TRBJ2-7, with 7 bases fitting TRBD2. Looked up from germline, CDR1 is SGHRS and CDR2 is YFSETQ. V was clipped by 0 bases and J by 0 bases; unmatched bases: 6. This CDR3 has 16 amino acids. For the CDR3, the DNA is TGCGCCAGCAGCTTGGATCGGCGGGGGAGCTCCTACGAGCAGTACTTC. This encodes CASSLDRRGSSYEQYF.

This chain joins TRBV19 and TRBJ2-1; no reliable D call. Trimming removed 6 bases from V and 0 bases from J, with 21 bases in between. From germline, CDR1 is LNHDA and CDR2 SQIVND (reference sequence). The CDR3 runs to 18 residues. The CDR3 DNA sequence: TGTGCCAGTAGCATACTTACGATCGACTCGAGCTCCTACAATGAGCAGTTCTTC. Protein product: CASSILTIDSSSYNEQFF.

The gene calls are TRBV11-2 and TRBJ2-1; 8 nucleotides align to TRBD2. Germline trimming cut 6 bases from V and 0 bases from J; bases unmatched to any gene: 4. Germline V gene sequence: CDR1 SGHAT, CDR2 FQNNGV. CDR3 length equals 15 residues. CDR3 nucleotides: TGTGCCAGCAGGACTAGCGCCGGCTCCTACAATGAGCAGTTCTTC. Translation gives CASRTSAGSYNEQFF. Using reference TRBV11-2 and TRBJ2-1 for the parts outside the CDR3, the full variable domain is EAGVAQSPRYKIIEKRQSVAFWCNPISGHATLYWYQQILGQGPKLLIQFQNNGVVDDSQLPKDRFSAERLKGVDSTLKIQPAKLEDSAVYLCASRTSAGSYNEQFFGPGTRLTVL.

V and J are TRBV25-1 and TRBJ1-1; tentatively, D is TRBD1 (5 bases). This CDR3 is built from 14 residues. Germline V gene sequence: CDR1 MGHDK, CDR2 SYGVNS. Trimming removed 3 bases from V and 5 bases from J, with 13 bases in between. DNA of the CDR3: TGTGCCAGCAGTGAGCGTGGGGGAGGGACTGAAGCTTTCTTT. It codes for CASSERGGGTEAFF.

The J gene is TRBJ1-3, the V gene TRBV5-1; D may be TRBD1 (6 bases). V lost 0 bases and J 4 bases, leaving 14 bases between the germline ends. CDR1 SGHRS and CDR2 YFSETQ come from the germline V gene. The CDR3 is made up of 16 amino acids. CDR3 loop: CASSLDGDTIGNTIYF. For the CDR3, the DNA is TGCGCCAGCAGCTTGGACGGGGACACCATAGGAAACACCATATATTTT.

The chain recombines TRBV10-2 with TRBJ2-3; tentatively, D is TRBD2 (5 bases). The germline V and J ends were trimmed by 2 bases and 0 bases, with 9 bases remaining between them. CDR3 size: 15 residues. Germline V gives CDR1 WSHSY, CDR2 SAAADI. The CDR3 region has the DNA TGCGCCAGCAGTGAGCCTTGGACTAGCACAGATACGCAGTATTTT. It encodes CASSEPWTSTDTQYF.

The chain is built from TRBV4-1 and TRBJ2-7; 7 nucleotides align to TRBD2. Losses at the gene ends were 8 bases for V and 2 bases for J; bases not matched to a gene: 9. CDR1 and CDR2 (germline): MGHRA, YSYEKL. The CDR3 runs to 14 residues. DNA for the CDR3: TGCGCCAGCTCCTCCGCGGGGACTACCTACGAGCAGTACTTC. Translated: CASSSAGTTYEQYF.

This sequence joins TRBV5-6 and TRBJ2-7, with D perhaps TRBD1 (6 bases). V was pared by 0 bases and J by 4 bases, with 14 bases between. The CDR3 is made up of 15 amino acids. Germline V lookup: CDR1 SGHDT, CDR2 YYEEEE. Here the CDR3 DNA reads TGTGCCAGCAGCTTGGTACAGGGATGGCTATACGAGCAGTACTTC. It yields the protein CASSLVQGWLYEQYF.